The 4 T cell receptor beta chains below all came from one sample that was sequenced in a study of blood T cell repertoires in COVID-19. TCRdb's table, derived via immunoSEQ multiplex PCR, lists solely in-frame clones and lacks some. This table has under 200,000 clones, about 90% appearing once. Sequencing used peripheral blood. Receptor source: a man in his sixties with active or convalescent COVID-19.

The chain uses TRBV29-1 and TRBJ2-5; TRBD1 might be the D (5 bases). V lost 2 bases, J lost 4 bases, and 8 bases lay in between. The germline V gene encodes CDR1 SQVTM and CDR2 ANQGSEA. This CDR3 has 12 amino acids. The CDR3 DNA follows: TGCAGCGTTGAAACAGGAGCAGAGACCCAGTACTTC. Residues: CSVETGAETQYF.

This chain connects TRBV9 to TRBJ1-2; 8 positions match TRBD1. The V segment lost 7 bases and the J segment 7 bases; nucleotides outside the gene matches: 15. Germline lookup yields CDR1 SGDLS and CDR2 YYNGEE. CDR3 length: 15 residues. CDR3 DNA: TGTGCCAGCTCTGGAAATCCAGGGGGCGATTCTGGCTACACCTTC. It yields the protein CASSGNPGGDSGYTF.

This chain links TRBV20-1 with TRBJ1-4; D unclear. CDR3 length: 12 amino acids. CDR1 is DFQATT and CDR2 is SNEGSKA in the germline V gene (reference sequence). Deletions cut 3 bases from V and 6 bases from J, with 8 bases between. The CDR3 is CSASPGDEKLFF. In nucleotides, the CDR3 is TGCAGTGCTAGTCCCGGGGATGAAAAACTGTTTTTT.

This chain uses TRBV7-9 with TRBJ1-4; 9 nucleotides align to TRBD1. Unmatched junction bases numbered 5, after V lost 0 bases and J lost 6 bases. CDR1 is SEHNR and CDR2 is FQNEAQ in the germline V gene (reference sequence). The CDR3 has 16 residues. CDR3 sequence: CASSLAGQGTHEKLFF. DNA for the CDR3: TGTGCCAGCAGCTTAGCCGGACAGGGGACGCATGAAAAACTGTTTTTT.